This entry features one TCR beta chain sequence. This sample was taken from a study of blood T cell repertoires in COVID-19. Study-wide context: Researchers got acute and convalescent COVID-19 samples from the United States, Italy and Spain. From T cells, B-cell-depleted T cells, or PBMCs came the material, which was cDNA or gDNA.

The V segment lost 5 bases and the J segment 8 bases; nucleotides outside the gene matches: 10. In germline, CDR1 is SGHTA, CDR2 FQGNSA. The CDR3 loop spans 15 amino acids. Original analysis: Estimates of nucleated cell counts were drawn from the amplification of reference gene primers. TCRdb's table, derived via immunoSEQ multiplex PCR, lists solely in-frame clones and lacks some. Clonal size and the V and J genes are those of that table, whereas D and trimming came from the DNA. The sample holds around 100,000 clones, approximately 80% seen once. This TCR was recovered from a human donor in a cohort sampled during active or convalescent COVID-19. The V call is TRBV7-2, the J call TRBJ2-1; 9 bases line up with TRBD1. The sample taken for sequencing was peripheral blood. The CDR3 here is CASSRRGQGFDEQFF. CDR3 nucleotides: TGTGCCAGCAGCCGTCGGGGACAGGGCTTCGATGAGCAGTTCTTC. The variable domain in full, with the rest retrieved from reference TRBV7-2 and TRBJ2-1, is GAGVSQSPSNKVTEKGKDVELRCDPISGHTALYWYRQSLGQGLEFLIYFQGNSAPDKSGLPSDRFSAERTGGSVSTLTIQRTQQEDSAVYLCASSRRGQGFDEQFFGPGTRLTVL.